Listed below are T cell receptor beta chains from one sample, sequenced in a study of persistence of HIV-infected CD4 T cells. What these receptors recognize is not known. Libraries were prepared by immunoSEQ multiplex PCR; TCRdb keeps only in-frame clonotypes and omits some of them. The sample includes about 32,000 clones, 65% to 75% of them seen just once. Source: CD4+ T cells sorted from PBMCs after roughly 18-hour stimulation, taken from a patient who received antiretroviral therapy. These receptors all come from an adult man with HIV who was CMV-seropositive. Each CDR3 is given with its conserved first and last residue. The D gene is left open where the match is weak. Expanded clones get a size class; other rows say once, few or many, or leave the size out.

CDR3 DNA: TGTGCCAGCAGTCCCCGTGAGGGGGAAGCTTTCTTT
CDR3 protein: CASSPREGEAFF
V gene: TRBV28
D gene: NA
clone size: NA
J gene: TRBJ1-1

CDR3 DNA: TGCGCCAGCAGCCCCCGCCAGGGGGCATATGGTGGCTACACCTTC
CDR3 protein: CASSPRQGAYGGYTF
V gene: TRBV5-1
D gene: TRBD1
clone size: NA
J gene: TRBJ1-2

CDR3 DNA: TGTGCCACTGCCGGGACAGGGAACACTGAAGCTTTCTTT
CDR3 protein: CATAGTGNTEAFF
V gene: TRBV19
D gene: TRBD1
clone size: few
J gene: TRBJ1-1

CDR3 DNA: TGCGCCAGCAGTGACAGGGACAGGCGCGTGAACACTGAAGCTTTCTTT
CDR3 protein: CASSDRDRRVNTEAFF
V gene: TRBV10-2
D gene: TRBD1
clone size: once
J gene: TRBJ1-1

CDR3 DNA: TGTGCCAGCAGCTTCCCGGGTCAGCCCCAGCATTTT
CDR3 protein: CASSFPGQPQHF
V gene: TRBV5-4
D gene: NA
clone size: few
J gene: TRBJ1-5

CDR3 DNA: TGTGCCAGCAGCAAAGAGGGCAGTAGCTCCTACGAGCAGTACTTC
CDR3 protein: CASSKEGSSSYEQYF
V gene: TRBV7-3
D gene: NA
clone size: NA
J gene: TRBJ2-7

CDR3 DNA: TGTGCCAGCACAAAGGACAGTACTAACTATGGCTACACCTTC
CDR3 protein: CASTKDSTNYGYTF
V gene: TRBV27
D gene: NA
clone size: NA
J gene: TRBJ1-2

CDR3 DNA: TGTGCCAGTAGTAGCTCTTGGGAGAGCTCCTACAATGAGCAGTTCTTC
CDR3 protein: CASSSSWESSYNEQFF
V gene: TRBV19
D gene: NA
clone size: NA
J gene: TRBJ2-1

CDR3 DNA: TGCGCCAGCAGCTTGGGGGTTGACAGAGCGGATCGGGATACGCAGTATTTT
CDR3 protein: CASSLGVDRADRDTQYF
V gene: TRBV5-1
D gene: NA
clone size: once
J gene: TRBJ2-3

CDR3 DNA: TGTGCCAGTAGTCTCGGACAGGGAGGAAATTCACCCCTCCACTTT
CDR3 protein: CASSLGQGGNSPLHF
V gene: TRBV19
D gene: TRBD1
clone size: NA
J gene: TRBJ1-6

CDR3 DNA: TGTGCCAGTAGTATATATCCCCACGATGAGCAGTTCTTC
CDR3 protein: CASSIYPHDEQFF
V gene: TRBV19
D gene: NA
clone size: NA
J gene: TRBJ2-1

CDR3 DNA: TGTGCCATCAGTGAGCCCTCAGGGGGCTCTGGAAACACCATATATTTT
CDR3 protein: CAISEPSGGSGNTIYF
V gene: TRBV10-3
D gene: TRBD1
clone size: NA
J gene: TRBJ1-3

CDR3 DNA: TGCGCCAGCAGCCAAAGGAGCGGGACGCCCTCGAATACGCAGTATTTT
CDR3 protein: CASSQRSGTPSNTQYF
V gene: TRBV4-1
D gene: TRBD2
clone size: NA
J gene: TRBJ2-3

CDR3 DNA: TGTGCCAGTAAATGGTCGGAAGGGTCCGGGGAGCTGTTTTTT
CDR3 protein: CASKWSEGSGELFF
V gene: TRBV19
D gene: NA
clone size: few
J gene: TRBJ2-2

CDR3 DNA: TGTGCCAGCAGCCTTGACACTACTGGGGCCAACGTCCTGACTTTC
CDR3 protein: CASSLDTTGANVLTF
V gene: TRBV14
D gene: NA
clone size: NA
J gene: TRBJ2-6

CDR3 DNA: TGCAGCGTTGGAAAGGGTTCTAACTATGGCTACACCTTC
CDR3 protein: CSVGKGSNYGYTF
V gene: TRBV29-1
D gene: NA
clone size: NA
J gene: TRBJ1-2

CDR3 DNA: TGTGCCAGCAGGGAATCACAGAGCTCTGGAAACACCATATATTTT
CDR3 protein: CASRESQSSGNTIYF
V gene: TRBV28
D gene: NA
clone size: NA
J gene: TRBJ1-3

CDR3 DNA: TGTGCCAGCAGTTACGAGGGTGGTTCACCCCTCCACTTT
CDR3 protein: CASSYEGGSPLHF
V gene: TRBV6-5
D gene: NA
clone size: NA
J gene: TRBJ1-6

CDR3 DNA: TGCGCCAGCAGCCAATCGGGGCTCTATGGCTACACCTTC
CDR3 protein: CASSQSGLYGYTF
V gene: TRBV4-1
D gene: NA
clone size: NA
J gene: TRBJ1-2

CDR3 DNA: TGTGCCAGCAGTAGTGGGGCTAACTATGGCTACACCTTC
CDR3 protein: CASSSGANYGYTF
V gene: TRBV6-5
D gene: NA
clone size: NA
J gene: TRBJ1-2

CDR3 DNA: TGTGCCAGCAGCCAAACAAGAGTTAGTCAGCCCCAGCATTTT
CDR3 protein: CASSQTRVSQPQHF
V gene: TRBV3-1/TRBV3-2
D gene: NA
clone size: NA
J gene: TRBJ1-5

CDR3 DNA: TGTGCCGGGGGGATTGGAATGAACACTGAAGCTTTCTTT
CDR3 protein: CAGGIGMNTEAFF
V gene: TRBV2
D gene: NA
clone size: once
J gene: TRBJ1-1

CDR3 DNA: TGTGCCAGCAGCTTAGGACGGGGGCCCCAAGAGACCCAGTACTTC
CDR3 protein: CASSLGRGPQETQYF
V gene: TRBV11-2
D gene: NA
clone size: NA
J gene: TRBJ2-5

CDR3 DNA: TGCAGCGTTGAAGGTAGCGGGGGGTTCTGGTATTTT
CDR3 protein: CSVEGSGGFWYF
V gene: TRBV29-1
D gene: TRBD2
clone size: NA
J gene: TRBJ2-3

CDR3 DNA: TGTGCCAGCAGCGTCTCCTTAGGGAACACTGAAGCTTTCTTT
CDR3 protein: CASSVSLGNTEAFF
V gene: TRBV6-5
D gene: NA
clone size: NA
J gene: TRBJ1-1

CDR3 DNA: TGCGCCAGCAGCTTGACGGGGTCCCCCCAAGAGACCCAGTACTTC
CDR3 protein: CASSLTGSPQETQYF
V gene: TRBV5-1
D gene: NA
clone size: NA
J gene: TRBJ2-5

CDR3 DNA: TGTGCCAGCAGTTTAAGACAGATCTCTGGGGCCAACGTCCTGACTTTC
CDR3 protein: CASSLRQISGANVLTF
V gene: TRBV27
D gene: NA
clone size: NA
J gene: TRBJ2-6

CDR3 DNA: TGCGCCAGCAGCTTGGAGCGTTCGAACACCGGGGAGCTGTTTTTT
CDR3 protein: CASSLERSNTGELFF
V gene: TRBV5-1
D gene: NA
clone size: NA
J gene: TRBJ2-2

CDR3 DNA: TGTGCCAGTACAACCCCTGGTCAGCCCCAGCATTTT
CDR3 protein: CASTTPGQPQHF
V gene: TRBV19
D gene: NA
clone size: NA
J gene: TRBJ1-5

CDR3 DNA: TGTGCCAGCAGCAAAAGAGAAATTCCCCGGGACAGACCGTCCTACGAGCAGTACTTC
CDR3 protein: CASSKREIPRDRPSYEQYF
V gene: TRBV21-1
D gene: NA
clone size: NA
J gene: TRBJ2-7

CDR3 DNA: TGCGCCAGCAGCTTGGGCAGAGTAGGCCCTGAGGAATCACCCCTCCACTTT
CDR3 protein: CASSLGRVGPEESPLHF
V gene: TRBV5-1
D gene: NA
clone size: NA
J gene: TRBJ1-6

CDR3 DNA: TGTGCCACCAGCAGAGATCGGCGGGAGACTTTGCTTTACGAGCAGTACTTC
CDR3 protein: CATSRDRRETLLYEQYF
V gene: TRBV15
D gene: TRBD2
clone size: NA
J gene: TRBJ2-7

CDR3 DNA: TGTGCCAGCAGCCTCTATGCAACTAATGAAAAACTGTTTTTT
CDR3 protein: CASSLYATNEKLFF
V gene: TRBV7-9
D gene: NA
clone size: NA
J gene: TRBJ1-4

CDR3 DNA: TGTGCCAGTAGTATGTTGCGGGGTGGGAGCACTGAAGCTTTCTTT
CDR3 protein: CASSMLRGGSTEAFF
V gene: TRBV19
D gene: NA
clone size: NA
J gene: TRBJ1-1

CDR3 DNA: TGTGCCACCAGCAGAGCGGAAAACACTGAAGCTTTCTTT
CDR3 protein: CATSRAENTEAFF
V gene: TRBV15
D gene: NA
clone size: NA
J gene: TRBJ1-1

CDR3 DNA: TGTGCCAGCAGACCCGACAGGGGCGGATCGGGCTACACCTTC
CDR3 protein: CASRPDRGGSGYTF
V gene: TRBV2
D gene: TRBD1
clone size: few
J gene: TRBJ1-2

CDR3 DNA: TGCGCCAGCAGCTTGGCCATGGACCCTGGCTACACCTTC
CDR3 protein: CASSLAMDPGYTF
V gene: TRBV5-1
D gene: NA
clone size: once
J gene: TRBJ1-2

CDR3 DNA: TGTGCCAGCGGTCGGGGGACGACCTACAATGAGCAGTTCTTC
CDR3 protein: CASGRGTTYNEQFF
V gene: TRBV6-5
D gene: NA
clone size: NA
J gene: TRBJ2-1

CDR3 DNA: TGTGCCAGCAGCTTCTCGGGTGGAAACACTGAAGCTTTCTTT
CDR3 protein: CASSFSGGNTEAFF
V gene: TRBV28
D gene: NA
clone size: NA
J gene: TRBJ1-1

CDR3 DNA: TGTGCCAGCAGTCGCCCGACAGGGGTGAACACTGAAGCTTTCTTT
CDR3 protein: CASSRPTGVNTEAFF
V gene: TRBV2
D gene: TRBD1
clone size: NA
J gene: TRBJ1-1

CDR3 DNA: TGTGCCAGCAGTTTGAAGGACGAGTCACCCCTCCACTTT
CDR3 protein: CASSLKDESPLHF
V gene: TRBV25-1
D gene: NA
clone size: few
J gene: TRBJ1-6

CDR3 DNA: TGTGCCAGCAGCTTAGGACAGGGGGTTGGAAACACCATATATTTT
CDR3 protein: CASSLGQGVGNTIYF
V gene: TRBV7-2
D gene: TRBD1
clone size: NA
J gene: TRBJ1-3

CDR3 DNA: TGTGCCAGCAGTTTCCGCGGGGCGCCAGCTAACTATGGCTACACCTTC
CDR3 protein: CASSFRGAPANYGYTF
V gene: TRBV27
D gene: NA
clone size: NA
J gene: TRBJ1-2

CDR3 DNA: TGTGCCAGCAGCCGGGACAATTATAGCAATCAGCCCCAGCATTTT
CDR3 protein: CASSRDNYSNQPQHF
V gene: TRBV2
D gene: NA
clone size: NA
J gene: TRBJ1-5

CDR3 DNA: TGTGCCAGCGGGCGCAGGTTAGGCAATCAGCCCCAGCATTTT
CDR3 protein: CASGRRLGNQPQHF
V gene: TRBV6-5
D gene: NA
clone size: NA
J gene: TRBJ1-5

CDR3 DNA: TGTGCCAGCAGCCTGGACAGGGTGATTGGAAACACCATATATTTT
CDR3 protein: CASSLDRVIGNTIYF
V gene: TRBV7-2
D gene: TRBD1
clone size: NA
J gene: TRBJ1-3

CDR3 DNA: TGTGCCAGCAGTGAAAGGCCGAACTATGGCTACACCTTC
CDR3 protein: CASSERPNYGYTF
V gene: TRBV6-1
D gene: NA
clone size: NA
J gene: TRBJ1-2

CDR3 DNA: TGTGCCAGCAGTGAAGCAGGACAGGGATTCACTGAAGCTTTCTTT
CDR3 protein: CASSEAGQGFTEAFF
V gene: TRBV2
D gene: TRBD1
clone size: few
J gene: TRBJ1-1

CDR3 DNA: TGTGCCAGCTCACCAAAAGGAGCCGGGGAGCTGTTTTTT
CDR3 protein: CASSPKGAGELFF
V gene: TRBV18
D gene: NA
clone size: NA
J gene: TRBJ2-2

CDR3 DNA: TGTGCCAGCAGCGCGCCAAGGACAGGGGGTATGGGCTACAATGAGCAGTTCTTC
CDR3 protein: CASSAPRTGGMGYNEQFF
V gene: TRBV5-6
D gene: TRBD1
clone size: NA
J gene: TRBJ2-1

CDR3 DNA: TGTGCCAGCAGTTACTCGAAAATTGGGGAGCAGTACTTC
CDR3 protein: CASSYSKIGEQYF
V gene: TRBV6-5
D gene: NA
clone size: NA
J gene: TRBJ2-7